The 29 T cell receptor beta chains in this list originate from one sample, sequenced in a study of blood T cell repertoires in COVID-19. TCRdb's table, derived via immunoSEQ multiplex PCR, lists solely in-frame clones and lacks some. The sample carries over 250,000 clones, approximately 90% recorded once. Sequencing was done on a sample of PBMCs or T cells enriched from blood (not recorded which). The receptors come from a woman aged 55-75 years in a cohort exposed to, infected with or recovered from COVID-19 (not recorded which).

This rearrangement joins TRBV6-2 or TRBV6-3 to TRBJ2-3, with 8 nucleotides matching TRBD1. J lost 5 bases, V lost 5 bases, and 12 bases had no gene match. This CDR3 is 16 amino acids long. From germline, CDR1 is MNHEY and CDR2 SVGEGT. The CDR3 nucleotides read TGTGCCAGCAGTCGGTGGACAGGGTATGGTATAGATACGCAGTATTTT. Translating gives CASSRWTGYGIDTQYF.

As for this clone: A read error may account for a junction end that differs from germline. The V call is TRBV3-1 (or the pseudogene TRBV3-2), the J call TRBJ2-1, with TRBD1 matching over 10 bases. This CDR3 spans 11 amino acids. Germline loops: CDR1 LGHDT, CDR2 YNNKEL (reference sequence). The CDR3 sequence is CASSEDRGLFF. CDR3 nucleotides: TGTGCCAGCAGCGAAGACAGGGGGCTGTTCTTC.

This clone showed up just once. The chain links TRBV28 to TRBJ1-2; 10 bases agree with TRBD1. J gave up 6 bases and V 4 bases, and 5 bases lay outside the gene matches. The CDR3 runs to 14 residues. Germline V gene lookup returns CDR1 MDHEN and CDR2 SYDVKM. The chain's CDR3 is CASSSLGTGDGYTF. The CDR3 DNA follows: TGTGCCAGCAGTTCCCTAGGGACAGGGGATGGCTACACCTTC.

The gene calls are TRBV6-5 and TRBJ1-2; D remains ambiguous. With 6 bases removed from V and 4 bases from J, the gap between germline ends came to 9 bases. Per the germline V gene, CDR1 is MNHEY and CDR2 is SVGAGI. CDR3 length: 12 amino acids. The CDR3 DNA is TGTGCCAGCAGCCCCACTTCCTATGGCTACACCTTC. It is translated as CASSPTSYGYTF.

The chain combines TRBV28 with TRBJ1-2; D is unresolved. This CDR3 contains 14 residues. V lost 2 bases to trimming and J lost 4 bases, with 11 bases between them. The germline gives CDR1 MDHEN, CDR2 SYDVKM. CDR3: CASSLVSGVYGYTF. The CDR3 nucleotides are TGTGCCAGCAGTTTAGTTTCCGGGGTCTATGGCTACACCTTC.

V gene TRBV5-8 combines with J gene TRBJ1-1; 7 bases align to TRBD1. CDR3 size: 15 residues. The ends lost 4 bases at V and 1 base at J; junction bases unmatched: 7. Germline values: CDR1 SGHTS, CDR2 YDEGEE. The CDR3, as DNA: TGTGCCAGCAGCCGTCACAGGGGTACGAACACTGAAGCTTTCTTT. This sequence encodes CASSRHRGTNTEAFF.

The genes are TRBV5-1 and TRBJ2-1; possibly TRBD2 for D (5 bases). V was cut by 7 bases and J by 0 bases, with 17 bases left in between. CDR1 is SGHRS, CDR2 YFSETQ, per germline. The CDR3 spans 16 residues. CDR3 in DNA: TGCGCCAGCGCCCGAACTAGATTAGTCTCCTACAATGAGCAGTTCTTC. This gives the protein CASARTRLVSYNEQFF.

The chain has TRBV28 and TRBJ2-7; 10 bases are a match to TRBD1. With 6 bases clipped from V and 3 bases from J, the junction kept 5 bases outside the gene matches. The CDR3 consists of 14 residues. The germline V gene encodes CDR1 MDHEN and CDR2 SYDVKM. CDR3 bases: TGTGCCAGCAGGGGACAGGGGCAGAGCTACGAGCAGTACTTC. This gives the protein CASRGQGQSYEQYF. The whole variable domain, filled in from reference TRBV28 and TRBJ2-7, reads DVKVTQSSRYLVKRTGEKVFLECVQDMDHENMFWYRQDPGLGLRLIYFSYDVKMKEKGDIPEGYSVSREKKERFSLILESASTNQTSMYLCASRGQGQSYEQYFGPGTRLTVT.

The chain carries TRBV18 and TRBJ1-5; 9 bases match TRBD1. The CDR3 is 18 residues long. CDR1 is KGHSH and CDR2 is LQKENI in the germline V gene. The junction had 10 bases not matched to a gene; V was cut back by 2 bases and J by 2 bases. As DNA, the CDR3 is TGTGCCAGCTCACCAAATCCCCTGACAGGGGGTGGCAATCAGCCCCAGCATTTT. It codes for CASSPNPLTGGGNQPQHF.

CDR3 in amino acids: CASRGAGGNQPQHF. CDR3 nucleotide sequence: TGTGCCAGCAGAGGGGCAGGGGGCAATCAGCCCCAGCATTTT. This rearrangement joins TRBV27 to TRBJ1-5; the D gene is possibly TRBD1 (6 bases). In germline, CDR1 is MNHEY, CDR2 SMNVEV (reference sequence). V lost 6 bases, J lost 2 bases, and 11 bases lay in between. CDR3 size: 14 residues.

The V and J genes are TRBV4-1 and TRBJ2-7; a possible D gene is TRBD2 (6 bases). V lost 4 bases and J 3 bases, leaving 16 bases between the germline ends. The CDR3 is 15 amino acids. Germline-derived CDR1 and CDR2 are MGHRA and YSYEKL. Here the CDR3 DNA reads TGCGCCAGCAGCCTAGGCGGGGTGACCCGCTACGAGCAGTACTTC. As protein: CASSLGGVTRYEQYF.

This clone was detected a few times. The CDR3 DNA follows: TGTGCCAGCAGCGCGGCCGGGACTAGAGGGGAGCTGTTTTTT. Translation gives CASSAAGTRGELFF. V usage is TRBV9 and J usage is TRBJ2-2; the match to TRBD2 covers 8 bases. CDR3 length: 14 amino acids. J gave up 8 bases and V 3 bases, and 6 bases lay outside the gene matches. Germline assignment: CDR1 SGDLS and CDR2 YYNGEE.

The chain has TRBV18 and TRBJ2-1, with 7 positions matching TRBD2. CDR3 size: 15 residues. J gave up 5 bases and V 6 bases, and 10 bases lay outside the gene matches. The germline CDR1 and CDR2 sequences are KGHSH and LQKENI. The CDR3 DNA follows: TGTGCCAGCTCCCCCTGGGGGGGGATAAACAATGAGCAGTTCTTC. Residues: CASSPWGGINNEQFF.

The DNA of the CDR3 is TGTGCCAGCAGCCTCGGGACTAGCGGGACCTTTATCAATGAGCAGTTCTTC. It encodes CASSLGTSGTFINEQFF. J is TRBJ2-1 and V is TRBV7-8, with 13 bases aligning to TRBD2. The CDR3 totals 17 residues. With 5 bases clipped from V and 6 bases from J, the junction kept 10 bases outside the gene matches. The V gene's germline CDR1 is SGHVS and CDR2 FQNEAQ.

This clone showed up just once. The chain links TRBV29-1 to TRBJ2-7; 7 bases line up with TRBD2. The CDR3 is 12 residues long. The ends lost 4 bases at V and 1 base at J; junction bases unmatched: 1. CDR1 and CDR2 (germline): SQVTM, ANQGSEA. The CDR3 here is CSVVAGSYEQYF. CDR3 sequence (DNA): TGCAGCGTTGTAGCGGGTTCCTACGAGCAGTACTTC.

The CDR3 region is CASSIWGDSYNEQFF. The CDR3 DNA sequence: TGTGCCAGTAGTATTTGGGGGGACTCCTACAATGAGCAGTTCTTC. This chain links TRBV19 with TRBJ2-1; D is possibly TRBD2 (6 bases). The CDR3 totals 15 residues. The V end lost 3 bases, the J end lost 0 bases, and 9 bases lay between the germline ends. CDR1 is LNHDA and CDR2 is SQIVND in the germline V gene (reference sequence).

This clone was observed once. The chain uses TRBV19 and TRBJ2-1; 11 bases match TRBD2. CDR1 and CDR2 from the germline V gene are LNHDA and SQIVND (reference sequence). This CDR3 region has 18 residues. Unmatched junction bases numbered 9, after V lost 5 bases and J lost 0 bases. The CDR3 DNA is TGTGCCAGTAGTCAGAAAGGACTAGCGGGCCCCTCCTACAATGAGCAGTTCTTC. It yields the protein CASSQKGLAGPSYNEQFF.

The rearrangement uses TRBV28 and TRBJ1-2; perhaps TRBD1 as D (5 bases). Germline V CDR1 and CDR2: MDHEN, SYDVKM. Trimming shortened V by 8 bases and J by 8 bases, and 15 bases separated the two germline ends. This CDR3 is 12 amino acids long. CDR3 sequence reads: CASGGPGGGYTF. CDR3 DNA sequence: TGTGCCAGCGGCGGGCCGGGGGGAGGCTACACCTTC.

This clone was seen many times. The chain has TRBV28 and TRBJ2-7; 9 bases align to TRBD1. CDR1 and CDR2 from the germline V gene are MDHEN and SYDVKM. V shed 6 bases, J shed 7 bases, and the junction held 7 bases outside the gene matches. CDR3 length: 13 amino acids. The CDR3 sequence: CASRLTGGWEQYF. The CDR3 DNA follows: TGTGCCAGCAGACTCACAGGGGGCTGGGAGCAGTACTTC.

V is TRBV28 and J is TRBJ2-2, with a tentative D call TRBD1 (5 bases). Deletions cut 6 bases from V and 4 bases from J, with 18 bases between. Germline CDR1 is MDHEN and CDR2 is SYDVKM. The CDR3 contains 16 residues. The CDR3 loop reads CASRFMGPPGTGELFF. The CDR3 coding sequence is TGTGCCAGCAGATTCATGGGGCCGCCGGGCACCGGGGAGCTGTTTTTT.

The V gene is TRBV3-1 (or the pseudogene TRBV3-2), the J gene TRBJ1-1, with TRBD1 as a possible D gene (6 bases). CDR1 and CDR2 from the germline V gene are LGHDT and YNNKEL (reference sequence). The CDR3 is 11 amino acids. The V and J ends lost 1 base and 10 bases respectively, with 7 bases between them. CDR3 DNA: TGTGCCAGCAGCCAAGCGACAGGAGCTTTCTTT. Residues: CASSQATGAFF.

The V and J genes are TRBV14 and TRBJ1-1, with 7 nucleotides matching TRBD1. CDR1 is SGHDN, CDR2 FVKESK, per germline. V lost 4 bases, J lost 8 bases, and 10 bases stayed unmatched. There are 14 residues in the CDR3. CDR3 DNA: TGTGCCAGCAGCCGTCCGACAGGGAAGAAAGAAGCTTTCTTT. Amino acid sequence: CASSRPTGKKEAFF.

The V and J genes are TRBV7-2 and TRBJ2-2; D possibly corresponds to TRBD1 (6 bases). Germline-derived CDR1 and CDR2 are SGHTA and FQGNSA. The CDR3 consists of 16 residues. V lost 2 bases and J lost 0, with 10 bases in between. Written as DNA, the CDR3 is TGTGCCAGCAGCTTACTAGGGGGATCGAACACCGGGGAGCTGTTTTTT. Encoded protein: CASSLLGGSNTGELFF. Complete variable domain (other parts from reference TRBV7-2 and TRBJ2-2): GAGVSQSPSNKVTEKGKDVELRCDPISGHTALYWYRQSLGQGLEFLIYFQGNSAPDKSGLPSDRFSAERTGGSVSTLTIQRTQQEDSAVYLCASSLLGGSNTGELFFGEGSRLTVL.

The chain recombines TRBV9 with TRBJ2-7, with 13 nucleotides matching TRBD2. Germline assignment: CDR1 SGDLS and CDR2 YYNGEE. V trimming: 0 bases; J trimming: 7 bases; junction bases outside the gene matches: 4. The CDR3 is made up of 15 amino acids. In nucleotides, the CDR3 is TGTGCCAGCAGCGTAGAAGGACTAGCGGGAGTTGAGCAGTACTTC. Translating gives CASSVEGLAGVEQYF. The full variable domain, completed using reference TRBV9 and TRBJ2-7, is DSGVTQTPKHLITATGQRVTLRCSPRSGDLSVYWYQQSLDQGLQFLIQYYNGEERAKGNILERFSAQQFPDLHSELNLSSLELGDSALYFCASSVEGLAGVEQYFGPGTRLTVT.

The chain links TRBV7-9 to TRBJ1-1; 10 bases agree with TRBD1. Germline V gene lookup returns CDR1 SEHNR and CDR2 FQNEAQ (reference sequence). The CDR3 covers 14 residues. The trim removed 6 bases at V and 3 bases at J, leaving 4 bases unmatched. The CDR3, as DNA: TGTGCCAGCAGGGAGACAGGGGGCTACACTGAAGCTTTCTTT. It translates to CASRETGGYTEAFF.

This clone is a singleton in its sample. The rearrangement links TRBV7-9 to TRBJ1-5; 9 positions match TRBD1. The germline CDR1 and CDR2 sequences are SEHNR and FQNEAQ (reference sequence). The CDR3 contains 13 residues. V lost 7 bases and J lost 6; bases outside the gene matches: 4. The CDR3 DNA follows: TGTGCCAGCACCGGGACAGGGAGTCAGCCCCAGCATTTT. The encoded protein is CASTGTGSQPQHF.

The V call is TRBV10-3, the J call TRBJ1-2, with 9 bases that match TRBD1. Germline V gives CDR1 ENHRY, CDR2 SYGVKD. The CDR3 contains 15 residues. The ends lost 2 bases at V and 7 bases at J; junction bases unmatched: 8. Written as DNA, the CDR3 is TGTGCCATCAGTGAGGCTAACAGGGGGCGTAGTGGCTACACCTTC. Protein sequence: CAISEANRGRSGYTF.

CDR3 amino acids: CASTSRTLDTQYF. For the CDR3, the DNA is TGTGCCAGCACTAGTCGTACCCTAGATACGCAGTATTTT. The chain joins TRBV2 to TRBJ2-3; D unclear. The germline CDR1 and CDR2 sequences are SNHLY and FYNNEI. The V gene lost 7 bases and the J gene lost 5 bases, with 13 bases spanning the gap. The CDR3 loop spans 13 amino acids. The variable domain in full, completed from reference TRBV2 and TRBJ2-3, reads EPEVTQTPSHQVTQMGQEVILRCVPISNHLYFYWYRQILGQKVEFLVSFYNNEISEKSEIFDDQFSVERPDGSNFTLKIRSTKLEDSAMYFCASTSRTLDTQYFGPGTRLTVL.

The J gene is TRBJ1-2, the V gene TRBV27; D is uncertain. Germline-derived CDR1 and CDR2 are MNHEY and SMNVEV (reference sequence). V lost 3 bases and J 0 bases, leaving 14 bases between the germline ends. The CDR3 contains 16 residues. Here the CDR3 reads CASSFRVSLANYGYTF. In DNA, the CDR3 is TGTGCCAGCAGTTTCCGGGTTTCTTTAGCTAACTATGGCTACACCTTC.